Presented here are 8 T cell receptor beta chains from one specimen sequenced in a study of T-cell reconstitution after alpha-beta-depleted transplantation in children. Unique molecular identifiers tagged the TCRbeta library. In TCRdb, the PCR reads were re-called with MiXCR into one record per CDR3 protein. The sample lists more than 200,000 distinct CDR3 sequences, more than 15% seen once, with around 45% in the top ten. This material consisted of PBMCs, mostly from graft donor cells, taken 360 days after TCRalphabeta/CD19-depleted stem cell transplant. The receptors originated from a male patient aged 2-15 years who had a stem cell transplant for acute lymphoblastic leukemia, so the T cells may come from the graft donor.

The chain uses TRBV6-8 and TRBJ1-3; tentative D call: TRBD1 (6 bases). The CDR3 has 16 residues. Trimming shortened V by 5 bases and J by 2 bases, and 16 bases separated the two germline ends. Germline values: CDR1 MNHGY, CDR2 SAAAGT. This CDR3 reads CASSRFEGDTGNTIYF. In DNA, the CDR3 is TGTGCCAGCAGTAGATTTGAGGGGGATACTGGAAACACCATATATTTT.

The chain uses TRBV6-2 or TRBV6-3 and TRBJ2-2; D gene uncertain. Germline assignment: CDR1 MNHEY and CDR2 SVGEGT. Trimming cost V 7 bases and J 0 bases, with 15 bases left between them. This CDR3 contains 16 residues. The CDR3 nucleotides are TGTGCCAGCACCCGACCGGCAGTCCCGAACACCGGGGAGCTGTTTTTT. It translates to CASTRPAVPNTGELFF.

This clonotype was observed a single time. This rearrangement joins TRBV12-3 or TRBV12-4 to TRBJ2-4; a possible D gene is TRBD1 (6 bases). Trimming took 6 bases from V and 8 from J, leaving 14 bases between them. CDR3 length: 13 residues. The CDR3 nucleotides are TGTGCCAGCAGGAAACAGGGATCGGACATTCAGTACTTC. The encoded protein is CASRKQGSDIQYF.

This clonotype occurred a few times. The CDR3 coding sequence is TGTGCCAGCAGTTCCGGACAGAGAGGGGCCTACGAGCAGTACTTC. Amino acid sequence: CASSSGQRGAYEQYF. This sequence joins TRBV27 and TRBJ2-7, with D maybe TRBD1 (6 bases). The length of the CDR3 is 15 residues. V lost 4 bases and J lost 2, with 15 bases in between. In germline, CDR1 is MNHEY, CDR2 SMNVEV (reference sequence).

The table lists this clonotype with a few counts. V is TRBV29-1 and J is TRBJ2-5; TRBD2 matches 7 bases. The CDR3 runs 15 residues. J was trimmed by 4 bases and V by 6 bases; bases with no gene match: 14. The germline V gene has CDR1 SQVTM and CDR2 ANQGSEA. CDR3 nucleotide sequence: TGCAGCGTCGTCCCTTGGGCGGGAGTAGGAGAGACCCAGTACTTC. Translation: CSVVPWAGVGETQYF.

This clonotype was seen many times. The V call is TRBV15, the J call TRBJ2-3, with 7 bases matching TRBD1. Germline V CDR1 and CDR2: LNHNV, YYDKDF (reference sequence). J lost 1 base, V lost 0 bases, and 1 base had no gene match. This CDR3 region has 15 residues. The CDR3 sequence is CATSREGGRTDTQYF. In nucleotides, the CDR3 is TGTGCCACCAGCAGAGAAGGGGGCCGCACAGATACGCAGTATTTT.

This clonotype showed up just a few times. The chain recombines TRBV7-8 with TRBJ1-1; 7 bases line up with TRBD1. This CDR3 spans 18 amino acids. The V gene end was trimmed by 4 bases and the J gene end by 4 bases; junction bases not matched to a gene: 18. Germline V lookup: CDR1 SGHVS, CDR2 FQNEAQ. This CDR3 reads CASSSGQRIGVLGTEAFF. The CDR3 DNA is TGTGCCAGCAGCTCGGGACAGCGAATTGGCGTGTTGGGCACTGAAGCTTTCTTT.

This clonotype was counted a few times. The chain recombines TRBV5-1 with TRBJ2-3; 7 bases agree with TRBD1. CDR1 SGHRS and CDR2 YFSETQ come from the germline V gene. The length of the CDR3 is 16 residues. Unmatched junction bases numbered 8, after V lost 0 bases and J lost 4 bases. The CDR3: CASSLVTGVRADTQYF. As DNA, the CDR3 is TGCGCCAGCAGCTTGGTAACAGGGGTCCGCGCAGATACGCAGTATTTT.